The 30 T cell receptor beta chains below all came from one sample that was sequenced in a study of a mutant IDH1 vaccine in newly diagnosed glioma. These receptors lack a known antigen. Clones were read by immunoSEQ multiplex PCR, and TCRdb kept only the in-frame ones, dropping some. The table lists around 78,000 clones, 91% of them singletons. Specified time point: week 5, during vaccination. Each dose delivered 300 ug of mutant IDH1 20-mer peptide subcutaneously with imiquimod. Sequenced material: PBMCs, taken from a glioma patient whose treatment included an IDH1 peptide vaccine. These receptors were obtained from a woman in her 50s with glioma.

J is TRBJ2-7 and V is TRBV6-6, with 8 bases fitting TRBD1. The CDR3 consists of 13 residues. Germline CDR1 reads MNHNY; CDR2 reads SVGAGI (reference sequence). The junction had 8 bases not matched to a gene; V was cut back by 8 bases and J by 5 bases. The CDR3 loop is CASGRQGTDEQYF. DNA for the CDR3: TGTGCCAGCGGAAGACAGGGGACCGACGAGCAGTACTTC.

The V call is TRBV9, the J call TRBJ2-5; D call uncertain. V lost 3 bases and J lost 5, with 17 bases in between. This CDR3 has 15 amino acids. Germline V gene sequence: CDR1 SGDLS, CDR2 YYNGEE. The CDR3 here is CASSEEGRRWETQYF. The CDR3 region has the DNA TGTGCCAGCAGCGAGGAAGGTCGGAGATGGGAGACCCAGTACTTC.

In its sample, this clone was seen once. The genes are TRBV27 and TRBJ2-2; 7 nucleotides match TRBD2. V trimming: 8 bases; J trimming: 0 bases; junction bases outside the gene matches: 9. The CDR3 runs 16 residues. Germline V CDR1 and CDR2: MNHEY, SMNVEV (reference sequence). CDR3 sequence: CASLNGGSPNTGELFF. The CDR3, as DNA: TGTGCCAGCTTAAACGGGGGGTCACCGAACACCGGGGAGCTGTTTTTT.

The chain employs TRBV6-5 and TRBJ2-1; D gene ambiguous. The CDR3 runs 10 residues. The V gene lost 8 bases and the J gene lost 13 bases, with 12 bases spanning the gap. Germline V CDR1 and CDR2: MNHEY, SVGAGI. CDR3 amino acids: CASGDGEQFF. As DNA, the CDR3 is TGTGCCAGCGGAGATGGTGAACAGTTCTTC.

This chain connects TRBV7-9 to TRBJ2-1; TRBD2 aligns across 8 bases. This CDR3 comprises 17 residues. V dropped 5 bases and J dropped 5; count of bases not matched to a gene: 14. Germline assignment: CDR1 SEHNR and CDR2 FQNEAQ (reference sequence). The CDR3 bases are TGTGCCAGCAGCCCCCCCATTAGTAGCGGGATACACAATGAGCAGTTCTTC. As protein: CASSPPISSGIHNEQFF. The full variable domain, rest sourced from reference TRBV7-9 and TRBJ2-1, is DTGVSQNPRHKITKRGQNVTFRCDPISEHNRLYWYRQTLGQGPEFLTYFQNEAQLEKSRLLSDRFSAERPKGSFSTLEIQRTEQGDSAMYLCASSPPISSGIHNEQFFGPGTRLTVL.

The chain joins TRBV28 to TRBJ2-2, with 9 bases identical to TRBD2. Germline CDR1 is MDHEN and CDR2 is SYDVKM. After removal of 3 bases from V and 6 bases from J, the junction contained 5 bases not matched to a gene. This CDR3 contains 15 residues. In nucleotides, the CDR3 is TGTGCCAGCAGTTTGGGCGGGAGGGCCGCCGGGGAGCTGTTTTTT. Translation gives CASSLGGRAAGELFF. Together with reference TRBV28 and TRBJ2-2, the CDR3 gives the full variable domain: DVKVTQSSRYLVKRTGEKVFLECVQDMDHENMFWYRQDPGLGLRLIYFSYDVKMKEKGDIPEGYSVSREKKERFSLILESASTNQTSMYLCASSLGGRAAGELFFGEGSRLTVL.

The chain recombines TRBV5-1 with TRBJ2-5; no firm D call. Germline CDR1 is SGHRS and CDR2 is YFSETQ. This CDR3 region has 12 residues. Trimming took 4 bases from V and 1 from J, leaving 5 bases between them. The CDR3 sequence: CASSAGQETQYF. CDR3 DNA: TGCGCCAGCAGCGCCGGCCAAGAGACCCAGTACTTC.

This clone came up once. The chain joins TRBV28 to TRBJ2-2; maybe TRBD1 (5 bases). CDR3 size: 13 residues. Looked up from germline, CDR1 is MDHEN and CDR2 is SYDVKM. The CDR3, as DNA: TGTGCGACGACAGACCCGAACACCGGGGAGCTGTTTTTT. It yields the protein CATTDPNTGELFF.

This chain uses TRBV29-1 with TRBJ2-1, with a weak D call TRBD2 (5 bases). This CDR3 has 13 residues. Germline CDR1 reads SQVTM; CDR2 reads ANQGSEA. V shed 3 bases and J shed 0 bases, with 6 bases lying between them. The CDR3 protein is CSVERDSYNEQFF. The DNA for the CDR3 is TGCAGCGTTGAGAGGGACTCCTACAATGAGCAGTTCTTC.

The chain recombines TRBV9 with TRBJ1-2; 8 nucleotides align to TRBD1. V was clipped by 4 bases and J by 2 bases; unmatched bases: 13. Germline V gives CDR1 SGDLS, CDR2 YYNGEE. This CDR3 spans 17 amino acids. The DNA of the CDR3 is TGTGCCAGCAGCCCGACCCCGCGACAGGGGCCGAACTATGGCTACACCTTC. This gives the protein CASSPTPRQGPNYGYTF.

The rearrangement joins TRBV28 to TRBJ2-2; possibly TRBD1 for D (5 bases). V was clipped by 5 bases and J by 5 bases, with 9 bases between them. The CDR3 sequence is 13 residues long. Per the germline V gene, CDR1 is MDHEN and CDR2 is SYDVKM. In nucleotides, the CDR3 is TGTGCCAGCAGTCCCAGACAGACCGGGGAGCTGTTTTTT. Translating gives CASSPRQTGELFF.

The chain combines TRBV19 with TRBJ2-5, with D maybe TRBD2 (6 bases). The CDR3 covers 15 residues. CDR1 and CDR2 from the germline V gene are LNHDA and SQIVND (reference sequence). Between the trimmed V and J ends, which lost 5 bases and 4 bases, there was a span of 17 bases. CDR3 region: CASSASGGKGETQYF. The CDR3 nucleotides are TGTGCCAGTAGTGCCTCTGGAGGGAAAGGAGAGACCCAGTACTTC.

The V call is TRBV7-6, the J call TRBJ2-7, with D unresolved. CDR1 SGHVS and CDR2 FNYEAQ come from the germline V gene. The ends were cut back, 1 base at V and 2 bases at J, with 3 bases in the middle. This CDR3 has 12 amino acids. The chain's CDR3 is CASSLDPYEQYF. CDR3 DNA: TGTGCCAGCAGCTTAGACCCCTACGAGCAGTACTTC. The complete variable domain, with remaining parts taken from reference TRBV7-6 and TRBJ2-7, reads GAGVSQSPRYKVTKRGQDVALRCDPISGHVSLYWYRQALGQGPEFLTYFNYEAQQDKSGLPNDRFSAERPEGSISTLTIQRTEQRDSAMYRCASSLDPYEQYFGPGTRLTVT.

This clone was seen more than once but under ten times. V is TRBV29-1 and J is TRBJ2-4, with D possibly matching TRBD1 (8 bases). The CDR3 contains 14 residues. The V and J ends lost 6 bases and 15 bases respectively, with 27 bases between them. The germline V gene has CDR1 SQVTM and CDR2 ANQGSEA. The CDR3 bases are TGCAGCGTGGGGGGGGAAGGGACAGGATCCGGATTGTACTTC. Its translation is CSVGGEGTGSGLYF.

The chain employs TRBV9 and TRBJ1-2, with 7 bases fitting TRBD1. The CDR3 contains 15 residues. The V gene's germline CDR1 is SGDLS and CDR2 YYNGEE. The V segment lost 0 bases and the J segment 2 bases; nucleotides outside the gene matches: 4. In DNA, the CDR3 is TGTGCCAGCAGCGTAGACAGGGGTAGCAACTATGGCTACACCTTC. Its translation: CASSVDRGSNYGYTF.

The J gene is TRBJ1-3, the V gene TRBV30; possibly TRBD1 for D (5 bases). This CDR3 region has 18 residues. V lost 4 bases, J lost 0 bases, and 22 bases lay in between. Germline V CDR1 and CDR2: GTSNPN, SVGIG (reference sequence). The CDR3 sequence is CAWTRRGGKTSSGNTIYF. CDR3 nucleotides: TGTGCCTGGACCCGAAGGGGAGGGAAAACCAGCTCTGGAAACACCATATATTTT.

This clone appeared a single time. This chain joins TRBV6-5 and TRBJ1-1; D is ambiguous. Trimming shortened V by 2 bases and J by 3 bases, and 7 bases separated the two germline ends. CDR1 is MNHEY, CDR2 SVGAGI, per germline. This CDR3 comprises 13 residues. The CDR3 protein is CASSYRGYTEAFF. The CDR3 DNA sequence: TGTGCCAGCAGTTACAGAGGTTACACTGAAGCTTTCTTT.

The CDR3 coding sequence is TGTGCCAGCAGCCCCGGGGGGATACAGTTGAACACCGGGGAGCTGTTTTTT. This codes for CASSPGGIQLNTGELFF. J is TRBJ2-2 and V is TRBV7-9, with 7 bases aligning to TRBD2. CDR3 size: 17 residues. After removal of 5 bases from V and 1 base from J, the junction contained 10 bases not matched to a gene. In germline, CDR1 is SEHNR, CDR2 FQNEAQ (reference sequence).

The rearrangement joins TRBV11-2 to TRBJ1-3; tentatively, D is TRBD1 (5 bases). The CDR3 contains 16 residues. Per germline, CDR1 SGHAT and CDR2 FQNNGV. V lost 0 bases, J lost 4 bases, and 13 bases lay in between. Written as DNA, the CDR3 is TGTGCCAGCAGCTTAGAGGCGGGACCCATAGGAAACACCATATATTTT. It encodes CASSLEAGPIGNTIYF. Full variable domain (remainder filled in from reference TRBV11-2 and TRBJ1-3): EAGVAQSPRYKIIEKRQSVAFWCNPISGHATLYWYQQILGQGPKLLIQFQNNGVVDDSQLPKDRFSAERLKGVDSTLKIQPAKLEDSAVYLCASSLEAGPIGNTIYFGEGSWLTVV.

Notes on this clone: The junction does not match germline at one end; this may be a read error. V and J are TRBV27 and TRBJ1-2; possibly TRBD1 for D (6 bases). CDR1 and CDR2 (germline): MNHEY, SMNVEV (reference sequence). This CDR3 is built from 13 residues. Here the CDR3 DNA reads TGTGTCAGCAGTCCGGACAGTAACTATGGCTACACCTTC. Its translation is CVSSPDSNYGYTF.

This clone was seen only once. The V call is TRBV10-3, the J call TRBJ2-3; no definite D call. This CDR3 comprises 14 residues. With 6 bases removed from V and 4 bases from J, the gap between germline ends came to 14 bases. Germline lookup yields CDR1 ENHRY and CDR2 SYGVKD. CDR3 DNA: TGTGCCATCAGGCCAGGTGGGCCGGCAGATACGCAGTATTTT. Translating gives CAIRPGGPADTQYF.

The chain recombines TRBV6-5 with TRBJ2-1; 11 bases are shared with TRBD2. CDR1 is MNHEY, CDR2 SVGAGI, per germline. V shed 4 bases, J shed 0 bases, and the junction held 2 bases outside the gene matches. The CDR3 covers 16 residues. The CDR3, as DNA: TGTGCCAGCAGTTCCACTAGCGGGAGCTCCTACAATGAGCAGTTCTTC. It codes for CASSSTSGSSYNEQFF.

This CDR3 reads CASSLTGIEKLFF. CDR3 DNA: TGTGCCAGCAGCTTAACGGGCATTGAAAAACTGTTTTTT. The rearrangement uses TRBV7-8 and TRBJ1-4; D gene ambiguous. Trimming took off 2 bases at V and 7 bases at J, with 8 bases between the two ends. Germline V gene sequence: CDR1 SGHVS, CDR2 FQNEAQ. CDR3 length: 13 amino acids.

The chain carries TRBV2 and TRBJ1-5; D not resolved. V was shortened by 8 bases and J by 10 bases, with 21 bases between the two germline ends. This CDR3 has 14 residues. Germline assignment: CDR1 SNHLY and CDR2 FYNNEI. The CDR3: CASSLGSAISPQHF. The CDR3, as DNA: TGTGCCAGCTCGTTGGGCTCAGCAATCAGCCCCCAGCATTTT.

J is TRBJ2-5 and V is TRBV5-1, with D possibly TRBD2 on 6 matching bases. V lost 0 bases and J lost 5, with 11 bases in between. Germline V gene lookup returns CDR1 SGHRS and CDR2 YFSETQ. The length of the CDR3 is 14 residues. The CDR3 here is CASSLVTAGETQYF. CDR3 coding DNA: TGCGCCAGCAGCTTGGTAACCGCGGGGGAGACCCAGTACTTC.

Note on this clone: At one end the junction does not follow the germline gene, possibly because of a read error. This sequence joins TRBV10-1 and TRBJ2-1; D is unclear. The V gene's germline CDR1 is WNHNN and CDR2 SYGVQD (reference sequence). The CDR3 is made up of 15 amino acids. Here the CDR3 DNA reads TGCGCCAGCAGTGAGGGGTCCAACTCCCACAATGAGCAGTTCTTC. This gives the protein CASSEGSNSHNEQFF.

The genes are TRBV29-1 and TRBJ1-1; perhaps TRBD1 as D (6 bases). Germline V gene lookup returns CDR1 SQVTM and CDR2 ANQGSEA. This CDR3 has 13 residues. Between the trimmed V and J ends, which lost 6 bases and 4 bases, there was a span of 15 bases. The CDR3: CSVRSTGSTEAFF. CDR3 coding DNA: TGCAGCGTCAGATCAACAGGGTCCACTGAAGCTTTCTTT.

The rearrangement uses TRBV10-3 and TRBJ2-5; possibly TRBD1 or TRBD2 for D (5 bases each). The CDR3 is made up of 16 amino acids. Germline lookup yields CDR1 ENHRY and CDR2 SYGVKD. V lost 0 bases, J lost 2 bases, and 13 bases lay in between. The DNA for the CDR3 is TGTGCCATCAGTGAGTCTGGGCAGGGACCGCAAGAGACCCAGTACTTC. It encodes CAISESGQGPQETQYF.

The V gene is TRBV5-1, the J gene TRBJ2-1, with 12 bases lining up with TRBD2. With V trimmed by 3 bases and J by 1 base, 5 bases remained unmatched. Looked up from germline, CDR1 is SGHRS and CDR2 is YFSETQ. The CDR3 covers 17 residues. DNA for the CDR3: TGCGCCAGCAGCTACGGACTAGCGGGACTTTCCTACAATGAGCAGTTCTTC. Residues: CASSYGLAGLSYNEQFF.

In this sample, this clone turned up once. The chain is built from TRBV13 and TRBJ2-3; D not certain. CDR3 length: 13 amino acids. The germline CDR1 and CDR2 sequences are PRHDT and FYEKMQ (reference sequence). Trimming cost V 5 bases and J 5 bases, with 11 bases left between them. DNA for the CDR3: TGTGCCAGCAGCATGTACTTGGGAGATACGCAGTATTTT. Protein product: CASSMYLGDTQYF.